These 10 T cell receptor beta chains were all obtained from the same sample, sequenced in a study of OX40 agonist ivuxolimab in advanced cancers. Here immunoSEQ multiplex PCR was the method, and the copy in TCRdb shows in-frame clones only, minus some. The repertoire holds around 62,000 clones, with about 79% as singletons. Sequencing used CD4+ or CD8+ T cells sorted from blood, obtained in a trial of the OX40 agonist ivuxolimab. These receptors all stem from an adult with an advanced solid tumor such as melanoma, head and neck, liver or kidney cancer.

The rearrangement uses TRBV28 and TRBJ2-3, with 7 positions matching TRBD2. From germline, CDR1 is MDHEN and CDR2 SYDVKM. Germline trimming cut 8 bases from V and 3 bases from J; bases unmatched to any gene: 2. CDR3 length equals 12 residues. CDR3 sequence (DNA): TGTGCCAGCCGGGGGGTTACAGATACGCAGTATTTT. Its translation: CASRGVTDTQYF.

This chain uses TRBV7-3 with TRBJ2-1; 11 bases map to TRBD2. The germline gives CDR1 SGHTA, CDR2 FQGTGA. CDR3 length equals 19 residues. The V segment lost 1 base and the J segment 2 bases; nucleotides outside the gene matches: 10. CDR3 in DNA: TGTGCCAGCAGCTTAAGGGGTAGCGGGGGGGTAACCCCCTACAATGAGCAGTTCTTC. Protein: CASSLRGSGGVTPYNEQFF.

The chain uses TRBV7-9 and TRBJ1-2; 7 nucleotides align to TRBD1. Trimming at V came to 3 bases and at J to 1 base, leaving 2 bases not matched to a gene. The CDR3 is made up of 14 amino acids. Germline CDR1 and CDR2: SEHNR and FQNEAQ (reference sequence). DNA of the CDR3: TGTGCCAGCAGCTTGGGACAGAATAACTATGGCTACACCTTC. Translated, it gives CASSLGQNNYGYTF.

The chain employs TRBV6-1 and TRBJ1-5; a weak D match, TRBD1 (5 bases). V was pared by 5 bases and J by 4 bases, with 6 bases between. This CDR3 spans 12 amino acids. Germline V lookup: CDR1 MNHNS, CDR2 SASEGT. The CDR3: CASSRGNQPQHF. The CDR3 DNA reads TGTGCCAGCAGTCGGGGGAATCAGCCCCAGCATTTT.

The V call is TRBV7-2, the J call TRBJ1-2; D ambiguous. Trimming pared 1 base from V and 0 bases from J, leaving 9 bases between. Per the germline V gene, CDR1 is SGHTA and CDR2 is FQGNSA. CDR3 length equals 15 residues. In DNA, the CDR3 is TGTGCCAGCAGCTTAGAACGGATAGCTAACTATGGCTACACCTTC. It is translated as CASSLERIANYGYTF.

This clone has only a few counts. The genes are TRBV2 and TRBJ1-4, with unresolved D. V lost 2 bases to trimming and J lost 17 bases, with 15 bases between them. This CDR3 is 12 amino acids long. Germline values: CDR1 SNHLY, CDR2 FYNNEI. CDR3 DNA sequence: TGTGCCAGCAGTGAACAAGGACCGCTAGGATTTTTT. This encodes CASSEQGPLGFF.

The chain joins TRBV7-8 to TRBJ2-7; D perhaps matches TRBD1 (5 bases). Between the trimmed V and J ends, which lost 0 bases and 0 bases, there was a span of 15 bases. The CDR3 loop spans 17 amino acids. CDR1 SGHVS and CDR2 FQNEAQ come from the germline V gene. The CDR3 sequence: CASSLAGLRQSSYEQYF. The CDR3 DNA is TGTGCCAGCAGCTTAGCTGGTTTGAGACAGAGCTCCTACGAGCAGTACTTC.

The genes are TRBV28 and TRBJ1-2; D perhaps matches TRBD1 (6 bases). Per germline, CDR1 MDHEN and CDR2 SYDVKM. V lost 2 bases, J lost 4 bases, and 17 bases lay in between. This CDR3 comprises 16 residues. CDR3 in amino acids: CASSLRGGGQGYGYTF. In nucleotides, the CDR3 is TGTGCCAGCAGTTTAAGGGGAGGGGGGCAGGGCTATGGCTACACCTTC.

The chain is built from TRBV6-5 and TRBJ1-4; weak D call: TRBD1 (5 bases). Trimming removed 0 bases from V and 7 bases from J, with 12 bases in between. The CDR3 consists of 15 residues. Germline-derived CDR1 and CDR2 are MNHEY and SVGAGI. DNA for the CDR3: TGTGCCAGCAGTTACTCCTCGGGACTGCTTGAAAAACTGTTTTTT. The encoded protein is CASSYSSGLLEKLFF.

The CDR3 sequence is CSVELPGSKKLFF. Here the CDR3 DNA reads TGCAGCGTTGAATTACCCGGATCTAAAAAACTGTTTTTT. The chain is built from TRBV29-1 and TRBJ1-4; D is uncertain. The CDR3 runs to 13 residues. V was cut by 2 bases and J by 9 bases, with 13 bases left in between. Looked up from germline, CDR1 is SQVTM and CDR2 is ANQGSEA.